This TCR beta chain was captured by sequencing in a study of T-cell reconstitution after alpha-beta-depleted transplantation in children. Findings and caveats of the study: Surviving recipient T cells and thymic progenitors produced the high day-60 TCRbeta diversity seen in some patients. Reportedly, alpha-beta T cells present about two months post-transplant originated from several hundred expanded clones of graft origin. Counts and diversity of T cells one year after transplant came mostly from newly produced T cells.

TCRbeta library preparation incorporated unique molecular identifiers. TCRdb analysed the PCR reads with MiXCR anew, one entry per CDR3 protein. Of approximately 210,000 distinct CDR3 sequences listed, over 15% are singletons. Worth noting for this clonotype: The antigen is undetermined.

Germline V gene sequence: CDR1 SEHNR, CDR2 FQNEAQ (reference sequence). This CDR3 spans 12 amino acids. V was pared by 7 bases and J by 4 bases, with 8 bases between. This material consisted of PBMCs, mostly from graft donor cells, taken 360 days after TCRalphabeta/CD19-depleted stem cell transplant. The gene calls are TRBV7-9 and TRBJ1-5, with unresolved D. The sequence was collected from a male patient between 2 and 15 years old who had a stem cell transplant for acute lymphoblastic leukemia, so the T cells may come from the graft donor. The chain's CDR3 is CASTDLNQPQHF. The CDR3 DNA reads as TGTGCCAGCACTGACCTAAATCAGCCCCAGCATTTT.